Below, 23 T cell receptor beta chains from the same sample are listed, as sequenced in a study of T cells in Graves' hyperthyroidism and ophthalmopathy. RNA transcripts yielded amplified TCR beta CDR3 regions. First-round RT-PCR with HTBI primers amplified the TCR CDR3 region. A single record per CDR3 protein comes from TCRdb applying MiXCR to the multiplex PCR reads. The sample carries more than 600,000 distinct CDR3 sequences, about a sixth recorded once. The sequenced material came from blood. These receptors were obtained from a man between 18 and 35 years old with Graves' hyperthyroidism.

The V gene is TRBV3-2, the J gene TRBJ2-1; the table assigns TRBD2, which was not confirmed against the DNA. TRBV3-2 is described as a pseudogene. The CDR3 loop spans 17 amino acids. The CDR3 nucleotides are TGTGCCAGCAGCCAAGCGGGTCTATTAGCGGCCTCCCGTGAGCAGTTCTTC. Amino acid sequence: CASSQAGLLAASREQFF.

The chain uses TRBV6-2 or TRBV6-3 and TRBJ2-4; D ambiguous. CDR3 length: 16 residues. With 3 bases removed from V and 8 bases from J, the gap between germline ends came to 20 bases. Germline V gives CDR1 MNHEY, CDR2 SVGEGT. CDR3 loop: CASSYSEAASRDIQYF. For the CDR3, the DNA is TGTGCCAGCAGTTATTCAGAGGCAGCCAGTCGGGACATTCAGTACTTC.

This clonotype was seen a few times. The CDR3 DNA follows: TGCGCCAGCAGCCAAGGGCTCGGACTAGCGGGAAACACCGGGGAGCTGTTTTTT. It specifies CASSQGLGLAGNTGELFF. The J gene is TRBJ2-2, the V gene TRBV4-1; 12 nucleotides agree with TRBD2. Trimming at V came to 1 base and at J to 2 bases, leaving 5 bases not matched to a gene. This CDR3 has 18 amino acids. CDR1 and CDR2 from the germline V gene are MGHRA and YSYEKL.

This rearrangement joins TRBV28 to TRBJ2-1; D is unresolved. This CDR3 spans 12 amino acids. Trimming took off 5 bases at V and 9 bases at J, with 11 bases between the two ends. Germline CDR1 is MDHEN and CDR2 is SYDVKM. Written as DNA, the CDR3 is TGTGCCAGCAGTCCGCGGCTCATTGAGCAGTTCTTC. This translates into CASSPRLIEQFF.

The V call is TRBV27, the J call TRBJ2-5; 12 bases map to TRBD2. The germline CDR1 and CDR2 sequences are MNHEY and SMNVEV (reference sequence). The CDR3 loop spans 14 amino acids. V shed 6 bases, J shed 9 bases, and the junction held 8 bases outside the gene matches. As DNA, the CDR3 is TGTGCCAGCAGAGGACTAGCGGGAACGTTGGCCCAGTACTTC. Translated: CASRGLAGTLAQYF.

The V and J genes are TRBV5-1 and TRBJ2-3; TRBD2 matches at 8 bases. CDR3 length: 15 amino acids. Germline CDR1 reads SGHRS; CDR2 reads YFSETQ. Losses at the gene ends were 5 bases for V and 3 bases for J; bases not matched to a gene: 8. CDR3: CASRASPSGTDTQYF. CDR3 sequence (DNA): TGCGCCAGCAGGGCTTCACCTAGCGGGACAGATACGCAGTATTTT.

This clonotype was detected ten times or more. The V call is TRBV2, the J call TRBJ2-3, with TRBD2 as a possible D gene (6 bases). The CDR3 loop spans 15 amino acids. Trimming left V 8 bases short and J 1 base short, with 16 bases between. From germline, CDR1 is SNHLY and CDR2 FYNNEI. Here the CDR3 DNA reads TGTGCCAGCCAACCGAGGGCTAGCGGCACAGATACGCAGTATTTT. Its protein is CASQPRASGTDTQYF.

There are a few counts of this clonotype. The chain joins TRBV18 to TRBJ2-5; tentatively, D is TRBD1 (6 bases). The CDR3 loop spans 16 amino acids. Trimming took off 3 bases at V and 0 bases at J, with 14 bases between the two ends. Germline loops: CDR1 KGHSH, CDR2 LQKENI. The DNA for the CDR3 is TGTGCCAGCTCACCCCTCATCGGGACATACCAAGAGACCCAGTACTTC. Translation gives CASSPLIGTYQETQYF.

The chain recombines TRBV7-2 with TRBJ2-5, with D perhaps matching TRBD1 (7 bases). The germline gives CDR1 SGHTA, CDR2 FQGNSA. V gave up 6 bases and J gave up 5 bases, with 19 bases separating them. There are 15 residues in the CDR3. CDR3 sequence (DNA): TGTGCCAGCAGTGCCCACAGGGGAGGCTCGGAGACCCAGTACTTC. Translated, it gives CASSAHRGGSETQYF.

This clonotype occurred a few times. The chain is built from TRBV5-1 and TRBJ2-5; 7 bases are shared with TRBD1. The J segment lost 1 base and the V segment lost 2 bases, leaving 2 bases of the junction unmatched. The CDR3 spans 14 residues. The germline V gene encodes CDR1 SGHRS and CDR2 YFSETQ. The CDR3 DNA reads TGCGCCAGCAGCTTACAGGGGTCCCAAGAGACCCAGTACTTC. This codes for CASSLQGSQETQYF.

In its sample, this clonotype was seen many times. The CDR3 DNA reads TGTGCCAGCAGCCCCCTGGAGACGGGGGAGACCCAGTACTTC. Encoded protein: CASSPLETGETQYF. The chain links TRBV28 to TRBJ2-5, with D perhaps TRBD2 (5 bases). This CDR3 is built from 14 residues. CDR1 and CDR2 from the germline V gene are MDHEN and SYDVKM. V was pared by 6 bases and J by 5 bases, with 16 bases between.

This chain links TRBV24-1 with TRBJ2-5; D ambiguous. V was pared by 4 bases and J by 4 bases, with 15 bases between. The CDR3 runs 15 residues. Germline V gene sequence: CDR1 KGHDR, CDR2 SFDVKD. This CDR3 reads CATSDLSGKGETQYF. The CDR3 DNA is TGTGCCACCAGTGACCTCTCTGGGAAGGGAGAGACCCAGTACTTC.

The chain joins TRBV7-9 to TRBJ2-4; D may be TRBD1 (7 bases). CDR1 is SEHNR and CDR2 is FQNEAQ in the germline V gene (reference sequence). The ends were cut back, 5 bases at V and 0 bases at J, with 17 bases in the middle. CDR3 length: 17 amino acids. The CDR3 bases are TGTGCCAGCAGCCCCCCGGAGGGGGCGAGAGCCAAAAACATTCAGTACTTC. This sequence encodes CASSPPEGARAKNIQYF.

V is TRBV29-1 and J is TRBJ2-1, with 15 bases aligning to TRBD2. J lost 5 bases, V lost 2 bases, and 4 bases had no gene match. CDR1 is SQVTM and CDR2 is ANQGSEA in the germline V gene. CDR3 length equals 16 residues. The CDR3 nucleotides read TGCAGCGTTGAACTAGGACTAGCGGGAGGGGACAATGAGCAGTTCTTC. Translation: CSVELGLAGGDNEQFF.

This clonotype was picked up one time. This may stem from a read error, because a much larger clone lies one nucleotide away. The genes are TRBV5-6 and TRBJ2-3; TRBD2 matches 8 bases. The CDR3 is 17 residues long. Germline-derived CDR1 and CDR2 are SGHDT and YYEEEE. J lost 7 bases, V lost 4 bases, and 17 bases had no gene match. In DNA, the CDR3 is TGTGCCAGCAGCCGCCGGGAGGGGACTCTCTCACGAAATACGCAGTATTTT. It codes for CASSRREGTLSRNTQYF.

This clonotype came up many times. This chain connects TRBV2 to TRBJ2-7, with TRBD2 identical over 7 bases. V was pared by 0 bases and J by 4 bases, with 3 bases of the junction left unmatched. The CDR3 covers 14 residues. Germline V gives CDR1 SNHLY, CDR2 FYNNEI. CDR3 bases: TGTGCCAGCAGTGAAGCCCAGGGAGGGTACGAGCAGTACTTC. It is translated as CASSEAQGGYEQYF.

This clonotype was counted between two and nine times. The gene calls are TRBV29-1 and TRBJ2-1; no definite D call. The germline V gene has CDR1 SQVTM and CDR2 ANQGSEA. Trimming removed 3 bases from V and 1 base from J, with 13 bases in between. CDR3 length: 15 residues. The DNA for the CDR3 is TGCAGCGTTGACGTATGGACCGAGTCCTACAATGAGCAGTTCTTC. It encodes CSVDVWTESYNEQFF.

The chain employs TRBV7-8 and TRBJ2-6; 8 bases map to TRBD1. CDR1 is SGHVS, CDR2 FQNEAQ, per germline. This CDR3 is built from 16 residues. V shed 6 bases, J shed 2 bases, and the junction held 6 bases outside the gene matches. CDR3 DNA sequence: TGTGCCAGCAGAGGCCAGGGGGCTGCTGGGGCCAACGTCCTGACTTTC. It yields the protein CASRGQGAAGANVLTF.

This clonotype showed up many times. The CDR3 here is CASSLGQGLYNEQFF. In DNA, the CDR3 is TGTGCCAGCAGCCTGGGACAGGGGCTATACAATGAGCAGTTCTTC. The chain recombines TRBV5-5 with TRBJ2-1, with 10 bases identical to TRBD1. Germline V gene sequence: CDR1 SGHKS, CDR2 YYEKEE (reference sequence). V trimming: 4 bases; J trimming: 4 bases; junction bases outside the gene matches: 5. The CDR3 is 15 residues long.

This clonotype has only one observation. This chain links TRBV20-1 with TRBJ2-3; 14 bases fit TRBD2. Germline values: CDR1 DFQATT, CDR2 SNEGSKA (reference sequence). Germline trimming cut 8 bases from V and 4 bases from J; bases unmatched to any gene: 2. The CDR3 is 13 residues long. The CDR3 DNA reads TGCAGTCTGGGACTAGCGGGAGCAGATACGCAGTATTTT. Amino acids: CSLGLAGADTQYF.

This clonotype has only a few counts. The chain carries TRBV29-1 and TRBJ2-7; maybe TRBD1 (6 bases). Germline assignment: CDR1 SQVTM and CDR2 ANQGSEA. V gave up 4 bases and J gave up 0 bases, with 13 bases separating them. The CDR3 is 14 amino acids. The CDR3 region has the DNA TGCAGCGTTGGTGCGACAGGAGCCTCCTACGAGCAGTACTTC. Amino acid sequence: CSVGATGASYEQYF.

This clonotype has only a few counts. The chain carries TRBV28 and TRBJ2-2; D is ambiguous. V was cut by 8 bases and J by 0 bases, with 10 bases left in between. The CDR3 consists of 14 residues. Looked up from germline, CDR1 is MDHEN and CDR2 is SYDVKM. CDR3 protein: CASFQRTNTGELFF. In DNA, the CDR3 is TGTGCCAGCTTTCAGCGAACGAACACCGGGGAGCTGTTTTTT.

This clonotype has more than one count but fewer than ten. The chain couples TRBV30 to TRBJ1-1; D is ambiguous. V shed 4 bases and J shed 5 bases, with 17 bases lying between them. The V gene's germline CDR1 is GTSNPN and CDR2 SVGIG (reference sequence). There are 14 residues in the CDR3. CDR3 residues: CAWTGVGRGTEAFF. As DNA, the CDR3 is TGTGCCTGGACAGGTGTGGGGAGAGGAACTGAAGCTTTCTTT.